This TCR beta chain originates from a study of blood T cell repertoires in COVID-19 (dated by TCRdb to about 2020). Study-level background: ImmuneRACE Cohort 3 recovered participants were defined by two consecutive negative NP/OP PCR tests, healthcare professional clearance, or symptom resolution. The samples were drawn from two sources: the first 160 participants of the ongoing ImmuneRACE study, and some 1,300 subjects contributed by 6 global collaborators. Nearly every sample came with metadata listing a de-identified subject ID, COVID-19 status, age in years and sex. Where available, HLA class I and class II types were obtained from metadata supplied by the sample provider rather than from assay-based typing. A freely available public database, intended as a resource for researchers studying the immune response to SARS-CoV-2, is where the repertoires were released. Subjects who had been exposed to COVID-19, were actively infected with it, or had recovered from it provided the deeply sampled blood TCRbeta repertoires that made up the dataset. Samples from collaborators originated in the United States, Italy and Spain and spanned both the acute and convalescent phases of COVID-19. The material from the prospective study consisted of cDNA or gDNA derived from T cells, B-cell-depleted T cells, or PBMCs. Broader findings and caveats from the paper: Clinical and demographic metadata were provided uncurated, with the amount varying by source and participant.

Participants in the prospective study were aged 18 to 89 years, lived in about two dozen United States geographic areas, and enrolled through a virtual design. To assign participants to cohorts, the prospective study relied on clinical history that participants themselves reported in a screening survey and a study questionnaire. In the prospective study, whole blood, serum and a nasopharyngeal or oropharyngeal swab were collected from each participant by mobile phlebotomists. Over a roughly 2-month period, participants in the prospective study had the option of providing additional blood draws and questionnaires. Blood samples from the prospective study were shipped frozen or at room temperature prior to DNA extraction. Concerning this clone: This receptor's antigen is unknown. Base qualities are not provided; no much larger clone lies one nucleotide away.

The immunoSEQ Assay, a bias-controlled multiplex PCR, was used to amplify TCRbeta CDR3 regions from genomic DNA. In the authors' own workflow: Within the assay, amplification of reference gene primers was used to estimate how many nucleated cells each sample contained. To quantify the absolute abundance of each unique TCRbeta CDR3 rearrangement, sequence reads were collapsed and filtered. For each sample, productive Simpson clonality was calculated as the square root of Simpson's diversity index over productive rearrangements. Here the immuneACCESS table is served through TCRdb, limited to in-frame sequences with V and J called. Missing clones are a known gap in these copies; in checked studies unresolved V genes cover under half, and the rest lacks a known reason. V, J and clone size derive from that table, while D and trimming were established from the DNA sequence. The sample has under 150,000 clones on record, approximately 84% of them singletons. Roughly 3.8% of the sample is in the top ten clones.

CDR1 and CDR2 were assigned from the germline V gene as MNHEY and SVGAGI. At the junction V is shortened by 5 bases and J by 4 bases, with 9 bases in between. Including the terminal cysteine and phenylalanine, the CDR3 comprises 13 residues. This entry keeps only the CDR3 DNA: 39 bases, framed from base 1. This sequence uses TRBV6-5 and TRBJ1-3, with the D gene not confidently named. The TCR originated in a man aged 45-65 years in a cohort exposed to, infected with or recovered from COVID-19 (not recorded which). Sample: PBMCs or T cells enriched from blood (not recorded which). The CDR3 region has the sequence CASSRGGGNTIYF. The sequenced DNA is TGTGCCAGCAGTCGCGGAGGAGGAAACACCATATATTTT.